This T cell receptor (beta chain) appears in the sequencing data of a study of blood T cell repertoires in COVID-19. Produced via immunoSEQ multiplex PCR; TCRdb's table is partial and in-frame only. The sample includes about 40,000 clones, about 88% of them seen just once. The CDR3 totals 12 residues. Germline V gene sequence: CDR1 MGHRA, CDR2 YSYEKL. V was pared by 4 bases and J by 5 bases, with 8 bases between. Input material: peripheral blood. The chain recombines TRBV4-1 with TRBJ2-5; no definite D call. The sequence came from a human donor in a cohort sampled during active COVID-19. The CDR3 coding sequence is TGCGCCAGCAGCCGGTTGGGCGAGACCCAGTACTTC. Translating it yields CASSRLGETQYF.